This TCR beta chain stems from a study of blood T cell repertoires in COVID-19 (dated by TCRdb to about 2020). For context, the study as a whole: Collaborator samples came from the United States, Italy and Spain and covered acute and convalescent phases of COVID-19. HLA class I and class II types, where available, came from metadata supplied by the sample provider rather than from assay-based typing. The material from the prospective study consisted of cDNA or gDNA derived from T cells, B-cell-depleted T cells, or PBMCs. The samples were drawn from the first 160 participants of the ongoing ImmuneRACE study and from 1,254 subjects provided by 6 global collaborators. The repertoires were made available in a free public database intended to serve as a resource for research on the immune response to SARS-CoV-2. A de-identified subject ID, COVID-19 status, age in years and sex were almost always included in the sample metadata. The dataset comprised deeply sampled blood TCRbeta repertoires from subjects exposed to, actively infected with, or recovered from COVID-19. Overall study outcomes, separate from this receptor: Clinical and demographic metadata were provided uncurated, with the amount varying by source and participant.

This clone was seen a handful of times. This receptor's antigen is unknown. Base-call qualities are not available, and no considerably larger clone is one nucleotide away. TCRbeta CDR3 regions were amplified from genomic DNA using the immunoSEQ Assay, a bias-controlled multiplex PCR. Turning to the authors' computational methods: The number of nucleated cells in each sample was estimated by amplification of reference gene primers within the assay. Sequence reads were collapsed and filtered to measure the absolute abundance of every unique TCRbeta CDR3 rearrangement. For each sample, productive Simpson clonality was calculated as the square root of Simpson's diversity index over productive rearrangements. Held by TCRdb, this immuneACCESS table contains in-frame sequences only and omits some clones. Under half of the omission traces to an unresolved V gene where checked; the cause of the rest is unknown. D and trimming were read from the DNA, whereas the V and J calls and clone size are those reported in that table. The sample table holds approximately 90,000 clones, of which approximately 88% were seen once. The top ten constitute over 0.45% of the sample.

The CDR3 starts with the cysteine, ends with the phenylalanine, and has 11 residues. This entry keeps only the CDR3 DNA: 33 bases, framed from base 1. The germline V gene sets CDR1 to MDHEN and CDR2 to SYDVKM. Clipping removes 3 bases from V and 10 bases from J, with 0 as the unmatched junction base count. The collaborating institutions used their own protocols to collect whole blood in K2EDTA tubes. Collaborator samples were shipped for TCRbeta analysis as frozen whole blood, isolated PBMCs, or DNA extracted from either sample type. The clonotype comes from a man aged 55 to 70 with acute or convalescent COVID-19. Input material: peripheral blood. The V and J segments used are TRBV28 and TRBJ2-1; 7 central bases correspond to TRBD2. The CDR3 in this case is CASSLTSEQFF. DNA sequence: TGTGCCAGCAGTTTGACTAGCGAGCAGTTCTTC.